This TCR beta chain originates from a study of cytomegalovirus exposure and HLA in healthy donors (TCRdb year 2017). Concerning the study at large: According to a later analysis, the 120 or so validation repertoires were produced on the same platform as the roughly 600 repertoires of the first cohort. High-throughput TCR immunosequencing, statistical association of individual TCRs with disease status, and machine learning were combined to predict cytomegalovirus infection status. Besides the first cohort of some 670 subjects, a separate validation cohort made up of 120 different subjects was used. The study was designed to test whether signatures of past pathogen exposure could be identified by cataloging public T cell receptors.

Reading the germline V gene gives CDR1 MNHEY and CDR2 SVGAGI. From V the trimming removes 2 bases and from J it removes 9 bases, while the gene matches leave 4 bases of the junction unaccounted for. There are 14 amino acids in the CDR3, from cysteine to phenylalanine inclusive. Only the CDR3 part of the read is kept: 42 bases, read in frame from the first base. Separate from the approximately 700-subject first cohort, the validation cohort of about 110 subjects was the group to which the donors belonged. Overall study outcomes, separate from this receptor: According to the authors, the approach could potentially be generalized to other disease states and immunological phenotypes. Three of the identified cytomegalovirus-associated TCR beta chains were confirmed in vitro to be specific for cytomegalovirus antigens. A later analysis lacked HLA typing for the validation cohort, so it scored co-occurrence in that cohort across all 120 repertoires. Cytomegalovirus status was reported to be diagnosed by the classifier with high specificity and sensitivity in both the original and validation cohorts. The study gave a list of 150 to 200 TCR beta chains associated with cytomegalovirus. Most TCR sequences were seen in very few donors, while some public TCRs were found in many individuals. Of the cluster scores, roughly 93% were above 0 in a later analysis, which found that TCRs clustered in the first cohort also tended to co-occur in the approximately 120 validation repertoires.

This clone was seen more than once but under ten times. The specificity of this receptor is unknown. No base quality values were provided; no much bigger clone lies one nucleotide off. Library construction relied on the immunoSEQ multiplex PCR assay. The study's processing was this. A statistical classification framework was built to diagnose cytomegalovirus status from the catalog of TCR beta chain sequences. The table comes from immuneACCESS by way of TCRdb, which keeps in-frame sequences with V and J called. Part of the clones is missing from these tables; in studies checked, under half for an unresolved V gene and the rest for unknown reasons. V and J calls and clone size are given by that table; D and trimming were obtained from the DNA. In all, the sample holds 150,000 to 200,000 clones, and about 80% of those were seen once. Roughly 2.8% of the sample is taken by the ten largest.

The chain joins TRBV6-5 to TRBJ1-6; 7 central nucleotides agree with TRBD1. The specimen sequenced was PBMCs. The receptor comes from a woman under 30 in good health and CMV-seropositive. DNA sequence: TGTGCCAGCAGTTACCTAGGGGGCGGTTCACCCCTCCACTTT. Its protein reads: CASSYLGGGSPLHF.